The entry that follows covers one T cell receptor beta chain sequence. As yet, its antigen is unknown. Its ends do not fully match the called genes, so a read error is possible. These data originate in a study of T cells in Graves' hyperthyroidism and ophthalmopathy. Study-level results: Ophthalmopathy was identified by the model a median around 5.9 months ahead of onset. Patients with ophthalmopathy were separated from those with stable hyperthyroidism by a 13 V-J model.

Ophthalmopathy cases met thresholds of Clinical Activity Score at least 3, NOSPECS grade at least 4 and duration under 3 months. TCR beta CDR3 sequences were amplified from RNA transcripts. TCR CDR3 underwent first-round RT-PCR with the HTBI primer set. One entry per CDR3 protein results from TCRdb running MiXCR on the multiplex PCR reads. The table lists about 500,000 distinct CDR3 sequences, 17% of them singletons. The germline CDR1 and CDR2 sequences are SEHNR and FQNEAQ (reference sequence). The CDR3 consists of 13 residues. What was sequenced was blood. The V and J genes are TRBV7-9 and TRBJ1-1; perhaps TRBD1 as D (5 bases). This TCR was recovered from a woman under 30 with Graves' ophthalmopathy. CDR3: CASSPRQNPEAFF. The CDR3 bases are TGTGCCAGCAGTCCCCGACAGAACCCTGAAGCTTTCTTT.